This T cell receptor beta chain was documented in a study of OX40 agonist ivuxolimab in advanced cancers. Study in general: Given to patients was ivuxolimab, an agonistic anti-OX40 (CD134) antibody. Patients with prior anti-PD-1, anti-PD-L1 or anti-CTLA-4 therapy were eligible; 35% to 50% had some. Study results and caveats: CD4+ T cells averaged fewer expanded clones than CD8+ T cells.

This table comes from immunoSEQ multiplex PCR, and its TCRdb copy is limited to in-frame clones, with some not included. The table shows tens of thousands of clones, with 87% occurring only once. Comment on this clone: Its antigen remains unknown.

This CDR3 contains 14 residues. The V gene's germline CDR1 is MDHEN and CDR2 SYDVKM. V was pared by 3 bases and J by 2 bases, with 10 bases between. V usage is TRBV28 and J usage is TRBJ1-2; D call uncertain. Here the sequenced sample was CD4+ or CD8+ T cells sorted from blood, taken in a trial of the OX40 agonist ivuxolimab. The TCR was taken from an adult with an advanced solid tumor such as melanoma, head and neck, liver or kidney cancer. CDR3 region: CASSFIGDNYGYTF. CDR3 sequence (DNA): TGTGCCAGCAGTTTTATAGGAGACAACTATGGCTACACCTTC.